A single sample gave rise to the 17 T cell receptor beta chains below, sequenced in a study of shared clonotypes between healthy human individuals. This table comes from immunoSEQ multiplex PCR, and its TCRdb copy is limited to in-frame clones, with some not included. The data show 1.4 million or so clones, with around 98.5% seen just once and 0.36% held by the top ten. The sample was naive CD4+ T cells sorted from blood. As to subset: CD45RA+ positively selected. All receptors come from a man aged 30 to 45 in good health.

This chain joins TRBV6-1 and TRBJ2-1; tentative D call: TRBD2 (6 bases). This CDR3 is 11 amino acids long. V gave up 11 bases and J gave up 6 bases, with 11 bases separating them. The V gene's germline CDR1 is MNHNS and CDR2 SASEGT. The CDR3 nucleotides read TGTGCCTTAGGGACTTTCAATGAGCAGTTCTTC. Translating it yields CALGTFNEQFF.

The CDR3, as DNA: TGTGCCAGCAGCGGCCGCCGGGACTCCCATGAGCAGTTCTTC. Translating gives CASSGRRDSHEQFF. The J gene is TRBJ2-1, the V gene TRBV5-4, with D possibly matching TRBD2 (6 bases). The CDR3 consists of 14 residues. Germline V gene data show CDR1 as SGHNT and CDR2 as YYREEE (reference sequence). The V and J ends lost 4 bases and 8 bases respectively, with 16 bases between them.

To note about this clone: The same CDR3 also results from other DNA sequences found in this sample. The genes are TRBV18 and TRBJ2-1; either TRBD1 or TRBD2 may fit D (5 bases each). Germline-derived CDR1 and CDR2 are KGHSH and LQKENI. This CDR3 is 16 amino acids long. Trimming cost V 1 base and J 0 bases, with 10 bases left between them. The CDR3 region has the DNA TGTGCCAGCTCACCACAGGGACGGAGCTCCTACAATGAGCAGTTCTTC. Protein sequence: CASSPQGRSSYNEQFF.

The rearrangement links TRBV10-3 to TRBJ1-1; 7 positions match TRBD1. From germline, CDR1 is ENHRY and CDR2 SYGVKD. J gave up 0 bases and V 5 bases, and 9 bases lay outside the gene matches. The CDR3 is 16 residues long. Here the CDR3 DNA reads TGTGCCATCAGTATCAGGCAGGGGGGCATGAACACTGAAGCTTTCTTT. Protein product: CAISIRQGGMNTEAFF.

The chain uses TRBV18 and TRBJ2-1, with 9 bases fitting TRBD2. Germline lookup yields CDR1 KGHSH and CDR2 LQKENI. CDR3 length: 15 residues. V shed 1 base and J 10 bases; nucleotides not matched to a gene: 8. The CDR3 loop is CASSPLAGEATEQFF. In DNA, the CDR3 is TGTGCCAGCTCACCACTAGCGGGAGAGGCCACCGAGCAGTTCTTC.

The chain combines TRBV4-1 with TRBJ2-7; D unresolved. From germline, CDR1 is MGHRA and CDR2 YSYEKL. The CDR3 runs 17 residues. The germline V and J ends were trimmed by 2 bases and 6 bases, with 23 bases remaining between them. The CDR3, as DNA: TGCGCCAGCAGCCAATGGGGTCGAGAGTCAAGAAGGGTCGAGCAGTACTTC. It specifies CASSQWGRESRRVEQYF.

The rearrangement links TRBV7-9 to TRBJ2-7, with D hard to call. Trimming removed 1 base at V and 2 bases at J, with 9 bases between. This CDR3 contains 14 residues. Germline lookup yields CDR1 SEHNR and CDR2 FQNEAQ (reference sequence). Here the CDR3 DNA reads TGTGCCAGCAGCTTAGTTGGGGAAACCTACGAGCAGTACTTC. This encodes CASSLVGETYEQYF.

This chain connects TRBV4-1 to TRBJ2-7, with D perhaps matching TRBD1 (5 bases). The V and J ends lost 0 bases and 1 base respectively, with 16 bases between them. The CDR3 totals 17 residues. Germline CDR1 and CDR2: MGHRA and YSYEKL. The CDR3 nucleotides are TGCGCCAGCAGCCAAGATAGGGGAACAGGCCAATCCTACGAGCAGTACTTC. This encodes CASSQDRGTGQSYEQYF.

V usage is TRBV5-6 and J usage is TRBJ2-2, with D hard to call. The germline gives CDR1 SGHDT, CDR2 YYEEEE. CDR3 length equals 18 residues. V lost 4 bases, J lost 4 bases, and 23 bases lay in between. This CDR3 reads CASSPDARTDLSTGELFF. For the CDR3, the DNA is TGTGCCAGCAGCCCAGATGCTCGGACGGACCTGAGCACCGGGGAGCTGTTTTTT. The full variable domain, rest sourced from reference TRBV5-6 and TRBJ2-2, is DAGVTQSPTHLIKTRGQQVTLRCSPKSGHDTVSWYQQALGQGPQFIFQYYEEEERQRGNFPDRFSGHQFPNYSSELNVNALLLGDSALYLCASSPDARTDLSTGELFFGEGSRLTVL.

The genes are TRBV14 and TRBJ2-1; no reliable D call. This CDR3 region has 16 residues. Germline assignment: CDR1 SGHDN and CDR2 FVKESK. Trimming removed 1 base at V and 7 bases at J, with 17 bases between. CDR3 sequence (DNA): TGTGCCAGCAGCCAAGGGATGTCTATCGGGTCAAATGAGCAGTTCTTC. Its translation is CASSQGMSIGSNEQFF.

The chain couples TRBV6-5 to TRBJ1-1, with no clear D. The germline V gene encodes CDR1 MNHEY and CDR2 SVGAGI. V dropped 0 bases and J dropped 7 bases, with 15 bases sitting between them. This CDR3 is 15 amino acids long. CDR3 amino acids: CASSYSIRGKDEAFF. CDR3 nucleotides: TGTGCCAGCAGTTACTCGATCCGGGGAAAGGATGAAGCTTTCTTT.

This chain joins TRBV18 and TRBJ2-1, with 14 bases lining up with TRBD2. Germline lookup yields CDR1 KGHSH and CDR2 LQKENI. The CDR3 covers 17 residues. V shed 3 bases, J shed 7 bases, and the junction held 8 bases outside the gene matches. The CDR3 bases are TGTGCCAGCTCACCCGGGACTAGCGGGAGCTGGAGGAATGAGCAGTTCTTC. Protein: CASSPGTSGSWRNEQFF.

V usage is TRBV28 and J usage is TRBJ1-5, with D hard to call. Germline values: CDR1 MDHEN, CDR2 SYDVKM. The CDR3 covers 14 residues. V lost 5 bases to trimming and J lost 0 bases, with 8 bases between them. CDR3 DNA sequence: TGTGCCAGCAGTAGGCTCGATAGCAATCAGCCCCAGCATTTT. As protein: CASSRLDSNQPQHF.

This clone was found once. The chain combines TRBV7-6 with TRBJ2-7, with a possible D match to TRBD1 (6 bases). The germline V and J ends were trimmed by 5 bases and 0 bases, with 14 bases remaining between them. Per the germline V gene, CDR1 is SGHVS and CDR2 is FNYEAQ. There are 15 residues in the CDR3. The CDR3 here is CASSHRRDTSYEQYF. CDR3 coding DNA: TGTGCCAGCAGCCACCGCCGGGACACCTCCTACGAGCAGTACTTC.

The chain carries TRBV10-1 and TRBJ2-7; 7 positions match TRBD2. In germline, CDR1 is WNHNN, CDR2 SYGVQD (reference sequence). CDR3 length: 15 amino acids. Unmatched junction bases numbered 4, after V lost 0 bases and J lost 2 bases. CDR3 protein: CASSESAGTPYEQYF. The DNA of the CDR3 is TGCGCCAGCAGTGAGTCAGCGGGGACCCCCTACGAGCAGTACTTC.

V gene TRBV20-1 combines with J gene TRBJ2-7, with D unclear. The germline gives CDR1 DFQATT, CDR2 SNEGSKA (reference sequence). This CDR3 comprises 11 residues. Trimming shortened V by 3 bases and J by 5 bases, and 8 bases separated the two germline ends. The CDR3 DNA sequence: TGCAGTGCTAGTGGTGCGAACGAGCAGTACTTC. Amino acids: CSASGANEQYF.

CDR3 loop: CASRDTGSGELFF. The CDR3 bases are TGTGCCAGCAGAGACACAGGGTCCGGGGAGCTGTTTTTT. The chain is built from TRBV11-2 and TRBJ2-2, with TRBD1 as a possible D gene (6 bases). The CDR3 covers 13 residues. Germline-derived CDR1 and CDR2 are SGHAT and FQNNGV. V gave up 6 bases and J gave up 6 bases, with 11 bases separating them.